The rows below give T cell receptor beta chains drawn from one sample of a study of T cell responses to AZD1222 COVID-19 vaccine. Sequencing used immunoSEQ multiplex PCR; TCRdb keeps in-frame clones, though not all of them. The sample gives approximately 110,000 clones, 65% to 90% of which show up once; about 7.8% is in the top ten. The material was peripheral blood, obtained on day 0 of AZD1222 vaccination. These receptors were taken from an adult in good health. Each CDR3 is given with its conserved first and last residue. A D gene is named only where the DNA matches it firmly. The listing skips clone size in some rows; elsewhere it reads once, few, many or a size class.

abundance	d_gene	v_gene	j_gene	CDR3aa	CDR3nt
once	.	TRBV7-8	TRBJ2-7	CASSLVGSGADRTYEQYF	TGTGCCAGCAGCTTAGTAGGGTCCGGGGCAGATCGCACCTACGAGCAGTACTTC
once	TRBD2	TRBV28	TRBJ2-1	CASTPSLAEYYNEQFF	TGTGCCAGCACCCCCTCCCTAGCGGAATACTACAATGAGCAGTTCTTC
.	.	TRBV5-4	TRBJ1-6	CASSPGGAYNSPLHF	TGTGCCAGCAGCCCGGGGGGGGCCTATAATTCACCCCTCCACTTT
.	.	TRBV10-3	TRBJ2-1	CAISMRGGDEQFF	TGTGCCATCAGTATGCGAGGGGGTGATGAGCAGTTCTTC
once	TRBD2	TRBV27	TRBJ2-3	CASSSRFSGASTDTQYF	TGTGCCAGCAGTTCCCGGTTTAGCGGGGCTAGCACAGATACGCAGTATTTT
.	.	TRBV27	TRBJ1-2	CASSPMGSDYGYTF	TGTGCCAGCAGTCCTATGGGTAGTGACTATGGCTACACCTTC
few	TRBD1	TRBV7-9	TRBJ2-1	CAVRWMTGERDEQFF	TGTGCCGTTCGATGGATGACAGGGGAGAGGGATGAGCAGTTCTTC
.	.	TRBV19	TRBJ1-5	CASRTSTSNQPQHF	TGTGCCAGTAGAACGTCAACTAGCAATCAGCCCCAGCATTTT
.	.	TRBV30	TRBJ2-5	CAYGVAGAPTQYF	TGTGCCTACGGGGTGGCGGGGGCCCCCACCCAGTACTTC
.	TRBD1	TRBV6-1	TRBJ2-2	CASSAIQGAIRTGELFF	TGTGCCAGCAGTGCAATCCAGGGGGCGATTAGGACCGGGGAGCTGTTTTTT
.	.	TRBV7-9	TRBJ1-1	CASSLARTAVNTEAFF	TGTGCCAGCAGCTTAGCGCGAACCGCGGTGAACACTGAAGCTTTCTTT
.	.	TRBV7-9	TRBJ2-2	CASSLGSGELFF	TGTGCCAGCAGCTTAGGCTCCGGGGAGCTGTTTTTT